The TCR beta chain under discussion was sequenced for a study of cytomegalovirus exposure and HLA in healthy donors. This CDR3 is built from 14 residues. Per the germline V gene, CDR1 is GTSNPN and CDR2 is SVGIG (reference sequence). The V end lost 3 bases, the J end lost 4 bases, and 15 bases lay between the germline ends. Researchers ran the PCR with 60 Vbeta and 13 Jbeta primers. Methods used by the authors: There were about 80 million unique TCR beta chains by a later count, and approximately 12 million of them were shared. The assay was immunoSEQ multiplex PCR, and TCRdb's table has in-frame clones only and misses some. The DNA gave D and trimming, while V, J and clone size come from that table. There are about 88,000 clones in the sample; roughly 71% occur only once, and 4.5% to 5.5% lies in the top ten.

The clonotype was recovered from a middle-aged woman in good health and CMV-seronegative. The sequenced sample consisted of PBMCs. The V gene is TRBV30, the J gene TRBJ1-1; tentatively, D is TRBD1 (5 bases). The CDR3 DNA reads TGTGCCTGGAGACCCGGGGGTCCGCGCACTGAAGCTTTCTTT. Encoded protein: CAWRPGGPRTEAFF. The full variable domain, in which reference TRBV30 and TRBJ1-1 provide the parts outside the CDR3, is SQTIHQWPATLVQPVGSPLSLECTVEGTSNPNLYWYRQAAGRGLQLLFYSVGIGQISSEVPQNLSASRPQDRQFILSSKKLLLSDSGFYLCAWRPGGPRTEAFFGQGTRLTVV.